This T cell receptor (beta chain) appears in the sequencing data of a study of shared clonotypes between healthy human individuals. CD45RO-negative, CCR7-selected cells formed the naive CD8 fraction, which excluded terminally differentiated effector memory CD45RA+ cells. Produced via immunoSEQ multiplex PCR; TCRdb's table is partial and in-frame only. The table lists roughly 2.1 million clones, around 93% of them singletons. Germline CDR1 reads SEHNR; CDR2 reads FQNEAQ (reference sequence). J was trimmed by 9 bases and V by 5 bases; bases with no gene match: 9. The CDR3 has 14 residues. V is TRBV7-9 and J is TRBJ1-5; 8 bases fit TRBD1. The sequence came from a man aged 18 to 30 in good health. Some clones in this sample may be carry-over from other donors' samples. Input material: naive CD8+ T cells from PBMCs. DNA for the CDR3: TGTGCCAGCAGCCCCGGACAGGGTTTTTGGCCCCAGCATTTT. Translating gives CASSPGQGFWPQHF.